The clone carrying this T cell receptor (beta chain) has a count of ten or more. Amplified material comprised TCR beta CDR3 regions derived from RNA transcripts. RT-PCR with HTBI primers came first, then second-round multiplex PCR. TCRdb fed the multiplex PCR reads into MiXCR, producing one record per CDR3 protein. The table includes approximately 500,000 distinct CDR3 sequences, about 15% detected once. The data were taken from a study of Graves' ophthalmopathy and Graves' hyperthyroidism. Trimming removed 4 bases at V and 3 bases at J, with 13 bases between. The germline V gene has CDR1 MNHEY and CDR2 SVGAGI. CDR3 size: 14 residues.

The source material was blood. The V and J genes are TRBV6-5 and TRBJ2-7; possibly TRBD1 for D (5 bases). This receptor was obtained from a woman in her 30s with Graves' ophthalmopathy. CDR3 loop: CASSSTQQVYEQYF. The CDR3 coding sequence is TGTGCCAGCAGTTCCACCCAACAGGTCTACGAGCAGTACTTC.